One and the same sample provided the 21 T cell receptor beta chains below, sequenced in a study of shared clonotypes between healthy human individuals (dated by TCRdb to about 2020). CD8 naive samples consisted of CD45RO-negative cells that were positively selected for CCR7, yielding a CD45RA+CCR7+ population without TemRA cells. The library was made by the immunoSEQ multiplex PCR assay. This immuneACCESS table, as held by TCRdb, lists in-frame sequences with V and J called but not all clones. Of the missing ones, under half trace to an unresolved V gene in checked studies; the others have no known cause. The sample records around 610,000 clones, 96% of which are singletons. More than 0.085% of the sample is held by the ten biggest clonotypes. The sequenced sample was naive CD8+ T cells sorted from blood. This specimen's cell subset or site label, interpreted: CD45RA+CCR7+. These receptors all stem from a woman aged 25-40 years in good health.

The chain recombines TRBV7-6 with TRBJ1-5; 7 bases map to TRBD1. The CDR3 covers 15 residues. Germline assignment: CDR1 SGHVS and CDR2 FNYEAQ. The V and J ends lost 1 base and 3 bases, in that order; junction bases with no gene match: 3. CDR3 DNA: TGTGCCAGCAGCTTAGAGACAGGGTTCAATCAGCCCCAGCATTTT. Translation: CASSLETGFNQPQHF. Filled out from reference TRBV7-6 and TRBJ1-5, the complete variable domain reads GAGVSQSPRYKVTKRGQDVALRCDPISGHVSLYWYRQALGQGPEFLTYFNYEAQQDKSGLPNDRFSAERPEGSISTLTIQRTEQRDSAMYRCASSLETGFNQPQHFGDGTRLSIL.

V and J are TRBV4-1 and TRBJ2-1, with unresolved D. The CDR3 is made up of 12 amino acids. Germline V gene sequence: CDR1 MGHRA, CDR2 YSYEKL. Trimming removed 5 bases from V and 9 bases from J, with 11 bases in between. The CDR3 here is CASSLTMREQFF. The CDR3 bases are TGCGCCAGCAGCTTGACCATGCGTGAGCAGTTCTTC.

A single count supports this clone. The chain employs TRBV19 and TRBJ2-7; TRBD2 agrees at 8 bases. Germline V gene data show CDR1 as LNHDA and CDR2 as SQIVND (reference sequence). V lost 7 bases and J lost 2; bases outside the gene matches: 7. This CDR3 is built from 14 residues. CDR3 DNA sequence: TGTGCCAGTATGAGCGGGAGTGGGACCTACGAGCAGTACTTC. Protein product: CASMSGSGTYEQYF.

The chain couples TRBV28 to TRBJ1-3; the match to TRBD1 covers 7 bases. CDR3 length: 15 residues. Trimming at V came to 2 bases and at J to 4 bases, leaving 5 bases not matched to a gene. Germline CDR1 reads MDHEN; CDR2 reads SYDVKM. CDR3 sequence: CASSLTTGLGNTIYF. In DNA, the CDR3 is TGTGCCAGCAGTTTAACGACAGGGTTAGGAAACACCATATATTTT.

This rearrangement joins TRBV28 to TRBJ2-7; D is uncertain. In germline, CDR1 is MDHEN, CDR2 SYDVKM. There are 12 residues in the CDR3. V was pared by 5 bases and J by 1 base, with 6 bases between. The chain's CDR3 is CASSGDSYEQYF. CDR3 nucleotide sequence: TGTGCCAGCAGTGGGGATTCCTACGAGCAGTACTTC.

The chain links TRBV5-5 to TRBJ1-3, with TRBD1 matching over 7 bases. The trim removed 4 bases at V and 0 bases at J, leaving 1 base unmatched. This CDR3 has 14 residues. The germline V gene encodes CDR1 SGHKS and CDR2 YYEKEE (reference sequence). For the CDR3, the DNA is TGTGCCAGCAGCCGGGACAGCTCTGGAAACACCATATATTTT. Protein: CASSRDSSGNTIYF.

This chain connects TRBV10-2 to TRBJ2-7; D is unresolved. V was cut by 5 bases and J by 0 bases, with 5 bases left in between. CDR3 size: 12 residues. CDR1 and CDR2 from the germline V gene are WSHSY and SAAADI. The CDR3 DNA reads TGCGCCAGCAGTCCGACCTCCTACGAGCAGTACTTC. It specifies CASSPTSYEQYF.

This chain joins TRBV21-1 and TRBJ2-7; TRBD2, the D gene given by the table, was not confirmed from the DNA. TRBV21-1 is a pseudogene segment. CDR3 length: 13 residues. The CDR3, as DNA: TGTGCCAGAGGATCCGGGTCCCCCTACGAGCAGTACTTC. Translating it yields CARGSGSPYEQYF.

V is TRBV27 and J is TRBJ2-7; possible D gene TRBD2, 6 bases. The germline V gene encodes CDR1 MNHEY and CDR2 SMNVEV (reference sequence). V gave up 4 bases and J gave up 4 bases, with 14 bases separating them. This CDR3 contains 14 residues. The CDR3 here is CASSSPGDLYEQYF. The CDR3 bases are TGTGCCAGCAGTTCTCCGGGAGACCTATACGAGCAGTACTTC.

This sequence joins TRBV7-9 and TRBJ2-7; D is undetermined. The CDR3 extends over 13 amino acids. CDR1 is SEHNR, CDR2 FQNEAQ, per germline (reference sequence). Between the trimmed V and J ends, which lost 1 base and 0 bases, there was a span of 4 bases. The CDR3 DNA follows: TGTGCCAGCAGCTTAGGGTACTCCTACGAGCAGTACTTC. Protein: CASSLGYSYEQYF.

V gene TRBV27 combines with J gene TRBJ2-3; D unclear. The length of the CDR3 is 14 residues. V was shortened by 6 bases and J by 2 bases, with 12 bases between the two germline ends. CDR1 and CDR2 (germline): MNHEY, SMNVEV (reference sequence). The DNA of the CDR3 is TGTGCCAGCAGAAACCAACCCCTCACAGATACGCAGTATTTT. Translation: CASRNQPLTDTQYF.

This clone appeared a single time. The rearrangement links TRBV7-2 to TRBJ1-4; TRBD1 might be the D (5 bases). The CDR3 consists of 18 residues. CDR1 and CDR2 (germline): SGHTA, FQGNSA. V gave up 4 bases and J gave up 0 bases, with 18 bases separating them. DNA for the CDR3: TGTGCCAGCAGCTATCGGGGCTCACAGGTCCCAACTAATGAAAAACTGTTTTTT. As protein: CASSYRGSQVPTNEKLFF.

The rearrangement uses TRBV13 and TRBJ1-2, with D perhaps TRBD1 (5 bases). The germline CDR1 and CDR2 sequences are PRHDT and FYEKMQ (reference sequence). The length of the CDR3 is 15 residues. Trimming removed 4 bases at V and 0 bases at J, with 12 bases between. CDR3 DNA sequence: TGTGCCAGCAGCTGGAGGGACTCCCCTAACTATGGCTACACCTTC. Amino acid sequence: CASSWRDSPNYGYTF.

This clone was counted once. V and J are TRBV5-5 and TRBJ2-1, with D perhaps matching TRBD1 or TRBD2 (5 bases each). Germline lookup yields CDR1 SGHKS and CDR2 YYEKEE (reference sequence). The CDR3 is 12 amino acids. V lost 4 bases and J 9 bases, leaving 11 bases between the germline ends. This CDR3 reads CASSGDHGEQFF. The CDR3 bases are TGTGCCAGCAGCGGGGACCATGGTGAGCAGTTCTTC.

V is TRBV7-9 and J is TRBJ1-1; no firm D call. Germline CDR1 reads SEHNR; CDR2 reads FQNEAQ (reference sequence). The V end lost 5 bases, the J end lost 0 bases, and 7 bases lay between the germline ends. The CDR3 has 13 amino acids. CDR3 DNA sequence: TGTGCCAGCAGCGGAAACATGAACACTGAAGCTTTCTTT. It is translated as CASSGNMNTEAFF. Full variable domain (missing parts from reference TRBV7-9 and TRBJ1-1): DTGVSQNPRHKITKRGQNVTFRCDPISEHNRLYWYRQTLGQGPEFLTYFQNEAQLEKSRLLSDRFSAERPKGSFSTLEIQRTEQGDSAMYLCASSGNMNTEAFFGQGTRLTVV.

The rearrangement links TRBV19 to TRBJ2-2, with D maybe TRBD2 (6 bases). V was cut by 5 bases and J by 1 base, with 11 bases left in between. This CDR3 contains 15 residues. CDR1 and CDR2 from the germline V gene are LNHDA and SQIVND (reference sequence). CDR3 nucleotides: TGTGCCAGTAGTGGGGTAGCGGAGAACACCGGGGAGCTGTTTTTT. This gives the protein CASSGVAENTGELFF.

This CDR3 reads CASNKQGGNTIYF. CDR3 DNA: TGTGCCAGCAATAAACAGGGGGGAAACACCATATATTTT. The chain couples TRBV2 to TRBJ1-3, with 7 bases lining up with TRBD1. V lost 7 bases, J lost 4 bases, and 4 bases stayed unmatched. The CDR3 totals 13 residues. Germline assignment: CDR1 SNHLY and CDR2 FYNNEI.

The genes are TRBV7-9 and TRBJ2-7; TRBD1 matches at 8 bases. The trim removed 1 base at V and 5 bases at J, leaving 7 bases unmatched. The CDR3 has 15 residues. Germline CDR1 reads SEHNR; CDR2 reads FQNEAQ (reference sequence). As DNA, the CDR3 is TGTGCCAGCAGCTTAGTGGTGGCAGGGGGCCACGAGCAGTACTTC. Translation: CASSLVVAGGHEQYF. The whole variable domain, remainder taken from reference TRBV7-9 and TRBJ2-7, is DTGVSQNPRHKITKRGQNVTFRCDPISEHNRLYWYRQTLGQGPEFLTYFQNEAQLEKSRLLSDRFSAERPKGSFSTLEIQRTEQGDSAMYLCASSLVVAGGHEQYFGPGTRLTVT.

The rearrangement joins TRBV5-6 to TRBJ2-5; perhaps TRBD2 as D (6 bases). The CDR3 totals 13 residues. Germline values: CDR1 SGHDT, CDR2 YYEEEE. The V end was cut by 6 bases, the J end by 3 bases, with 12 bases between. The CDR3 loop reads CASTSGLEETQYF. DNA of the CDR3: TGTGCCAGCACCTCGGGACTGGAAGAGACCCAGTACTTC.

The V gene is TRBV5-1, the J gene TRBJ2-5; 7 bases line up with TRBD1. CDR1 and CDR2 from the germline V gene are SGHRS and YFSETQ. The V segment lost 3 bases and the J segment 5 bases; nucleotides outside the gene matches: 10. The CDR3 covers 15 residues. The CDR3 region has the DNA TGCGCCAGCAGCTCCACGACAGGGTCCCAGGAGACCCAGTACTTC. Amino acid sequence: CASSSTTGSQETQYF.

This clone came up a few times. CDR3 sequence: CASSVMEGPEAFF. As DNA, the CDR3 is TGTGCCAGCAGCGTAATGGAGGGGCCTGAAGCTTTCTTT. The chain combines TRBV9 with TRBJ1-1, with D possibly TRBD1 on 5 matching bases. This CDR3 region has 13 residues. Trimming took off 1 base at V and 6 bases at J, with 10 bases between the two ends. Per germline, CDR1 SGDLS and CDR2 YYNGEE.